These T cell receptor beta chains were read from a single sample in a study of T cells of healthy individuals. TCRdb called the 5' RACE reads again in MiXCR, with one record for every CDR3 protein. The profile covers tens of thousands of distinct CDR3 sequences, with 4.5% appearing a single time and 9.2% taken by the ten largest. The origin of the receptors is a human donor in good health. Each CDR3 is given with its conserved first and last residue. A D gene is named only where the DNA matches it firmly. Not all rows give a size; the values are once, few, many and, for expanded clones, a class.

TRBV11-1	TRBJ1-1	.	.	CASSLYRDTEEAFF	TGTGCCAGCAGCTTATACCGGGACACGGAAGAAGCTTTCTTT
TRBV2	TRBJ1-4	.	.	CASSRLGQREKLFF	TGTGCCAGCAGTCGGCTCGGACAGCGGGAAAAACTGTTTTTT
TRBV2	TRBJ2-2	.	few	CASTEGKGRTGELFF	TGTGCCAGCACCGAAGGAAAGGGGAGGACCGGGGAGCTGTTTTTT
TRBV5-4	TRBJ2-3	.	many	CASSLVDVTDTQYF	TGTGCCAGCAGCTTGGTGGACGTCACAGATACGCAGTATTTT
TRBV2	TRBJ1-2	.	many	CASSEMGLLRYGYTF	TGTGCCAGCAGTGAAATGGGCCTCCTCCGCTATGGCTACACCTTC
TRBV24-1	TRBJ2-2	.	many	CATSDLRDTGELFF	TGTGCCACCAGTGATTTGAGGGACACCGGGGAGCTGTTTTTT
TRBV6-6	TRBJ2-7	TRBD2	.	CASSPAGVFDEQYF	TGTGCCAGCAGTCCGGCGGGAGTCTTCGACGAGCAGTACTTC
TRBV6-4	TRBJ2-3	.	medium-sized	CASSSHGEDTQYF	TGTGCCAGCAGTTCTCATGGGGAGGATACGCAGTATTTT
TRBV5-1	TRBJ2-6	.	many	CASSLVPTAAGANVLTF	TGCGCCAGCAGCTTGGTCCCGACTGCAGCTGGGGCCAACGTCCTGACTTTC
TRBV12-3/TRBV12-4	TRBJ2-1	.	many	CASSPSRRSYNEQFF	TGTGCCAGCAGCCCGAGCAGACGCTCCTACAATGAGCAGTTCTTC
TRBV6-5	TRBJ1-3	.	few	CASSYGSSSGNTIYF	TGTGCCAGCAGTTACGGCAGCAGCTCTGGAAACACCATATATTTT
TRBV11-3	TRBJ1-4	.	many	CASSPDARGKLFF	TGTGCCAGCAGCCCGGACGCGAGGGGAAAACTGTTTTTT
TRBV6-5	TRBJ1-2	.	few	CASSSMYYRDHSYGYTF	TGTGCCAGCAGTTCCATGTACTACCGGGACCATTCGTATGGCTACACCTTC
TRBV12-3/TRBV12-4	TRBJ2-5	.	many	CASSLGTAETQYF	TGTGCCAGCAGTCTTGGGACTGCCGAGACCCAGTACTTC
TRBV6-2/TRBV6-3	TRBJ2-7	.	many	CASSFDFGVTYEQYF	TGTGCCAGCAGTTTCGACTTCGGGGTCACCTACGAGCAGTACTTC
TRBV4-1	TRBJ2-4	.	few	CASSPQAGVAKNIQYF	TGCGCCAGCAGCCCCCAGGCAGGGGTGGCCAAAAACATTCAGTACTTC
TRBV19	TRBJ2-3	TRBD1	few	CASRKGQGLTDTQYF	TGTGCCAGTAGGAAAGGACAGGGACTCACAGATACGCAGTATTTT
TRBV6-5	TRBJ2-5	.	few	CASRNSRLGETQYF	TGTGCCAGCAGGAACAGCCGGCTGGGGGAGACCCAGTACTTC
TRBV7-9	TRBJ2-1	TRBD2	few	CASSYRGLAGGNEQFF	TGTGCCAGCAGCTATAGGGGACTAGCGGGAGGGAATGAGCAGTTCTTC
TRBV28	TRBJ2-5	TRBD2	.	CASTPWSSGHQETQYF	TGTGCCAGCACCCCGTGGTCTAGCGGGCACCAAGAGACCCAGTACTTC
TRBV7-8	TRBJ2-3	TRBD2	few	CASRGEWRGGTDTQYF	TGTGCCAGCAGGGGGGAGTGGCGGGGGGGCACAGATACGCAGTATTTT
TRBV4-2	TRBJ1-6	.	.	CASSQKNRVSPLHF	TGTGCCAGCAGCCAAAAAAACAGAGTTTCACCCCTCCACTTT
TRBV11-3	TRBJ1-5	.	many	CASNFTQTDYSNQPQHF	TGTGCCAGCAACTTTACTCAGACGGATTATAGCAATCAGCCCCAGCATTTT
TRBV27	TRBJ2-1	TRBD1	.	CASSRIQGAPNEQFF	TGTGCCAGCAGTAGGATCCAGGGGGCCCCCAATGAGCAGTTCTTC
TRBV2	TRBJ1-6	.	few	CASSEVGPNSPLHF	TGTGCCAGCAGTGAAGTAGGGCCCAATTCACCCCTCCACTTT
TRBV10-3	TRBJ2-7	TRBD2	many	CAISDLGLANSYEQYF	TGTGCCATCAGTGACCTGGGACTAGCAAACTCCTACGAGCAGTACTTC
TRBV6-6	TRBJ1-5	TRBD1	.	CASSSPHRGDNQPQHF	TGTGCCAGCAGTTCGCCCCACAGGGGTGACAATCAGCCCCAGCATTTT
TRBV4-2	TRBJ2-5	TRBD2	few	CASSLGTSQGTQYF	TGTGCCAGCAGCCTCGGGACTAGCCAGGGGACCCAGTACTTC
TRBV15	TRBJ1-2	.	many	CATSRSQDWGGYTF	TGTGCCACCAGCAGATCCCAAGACTGGGGTGGCTACACCTTC
TRBV30	TRBJ2-1	TRBD2	many	CAWSPRTSGRAVYYNEQFF	TGTGCCTGGAGCCCAAGGACTAGCGGGAGGGCCGTTTACTACAATGAGCAGTTCTTC
TRBV7-2	TRBJ2-2	.	.	CASSLVNTNTGELFF	TGTGCCAGCAGCTTAGTCAATACGAACACCGGGGAGCTGTTTTTT
TRBV12-3/TRBV12-4	TRBJ1-5	.	many	CASSLRVNQPQHF	TGTGCCAGCAGTTTACGGGTTAATCAGCCCCAGCATTTT
TRBV4-3	TRBJ2-3	TRBD2	.	CASSQAGTSNTDTQYF	TGCGCCAGCAGCCAGGCCGGGACTAGCAACACAGATACGCAGTATTTT
TRBV14	TRBJ1-4	TRBD1	many	CASSQVGTGIEKLFF	TGTGCCAGCAGCCAAGTAGGGACAGGAATTGAAAAACTGTTTTTT
TRBV6-5	TRBJ1-1	TRBD1	many	CASSSLQIGQGRSTEAFF	TGTGCCAGCAGTTCCCTTCAGATCGGACAGGGACGGAGCACTGAAGCTTTCTTT
TRBV11-3	TRBJ2-1	TRBD2	.	CASSLAGGGNEQFF	TGTGCCAGCAGCTTAGCGGGAGGAGGCAATGAGCAGTTCTTC
TRBV4-2	TRBJ2-3	TRBD2	.	CASSQELGGRAGRGTDTQYF	TGTGCCAGCAGCCAAGAGTTGGGCGGGAGGGCCGGTCGGGGCACAGATACGCAGTATTTT
TRBV20-1	TRBJ2-3	.	many	CSARPQALVGHYF	TGCAGTGCTAGGCCCCAGGCGCTGGTGGGGCATTATTTT
TRBV6-1	TRBJ2-2	TRBD1	many	CASRYRDRGDTGELFF	TGTGCCAGCAGATACCGGGACAGGGGAGACACCGGGGAGCTGTTTTTT
TRBV2	TRBJ2-6	.	.	CASQTISGANVLTF	TGTGCCAGCCAAACAATTTCTGGGGCCAACGTCCTGACTTTC
TRBV29-1	TRBJ1-1	.	many	CSVGQPGGHIEAFF	TGCAGCGTTGGACAGCCGGGAGGGCATATAGAAGCTTTCTTT
TRBV12-3/TRBV12-4	TRBJ2-1	.	.	CASSSGRESYNEQFF	TGTGCCAGCAGTTCGGGCCGGGAGTCCTACAATGAGCAGTTCTTC
TRBV7-9	TRBJ2-6	.	many	CASSLGSSGANVLTF	TGTGCCAGCAGCTTAGGAAGCTCTGGGGCCAACGTCCTGACTTTC
TRBV12-3/TRBV12-4	TRBJ1-5	.	few	CASSLAAGSQPQHF	TGTGCCAGCAGTTTAGCGGCAGGGTCTCAGCCCCAGCATTTT
TRBV12-3/TRBV12-4	TRBJ1-2	TRBD1	many	CASSPTGEGLDYGYTF	TGTGCCAGCAGTCCAACAGGGGAAGGTTTGGACTATGGCTACACCTTC